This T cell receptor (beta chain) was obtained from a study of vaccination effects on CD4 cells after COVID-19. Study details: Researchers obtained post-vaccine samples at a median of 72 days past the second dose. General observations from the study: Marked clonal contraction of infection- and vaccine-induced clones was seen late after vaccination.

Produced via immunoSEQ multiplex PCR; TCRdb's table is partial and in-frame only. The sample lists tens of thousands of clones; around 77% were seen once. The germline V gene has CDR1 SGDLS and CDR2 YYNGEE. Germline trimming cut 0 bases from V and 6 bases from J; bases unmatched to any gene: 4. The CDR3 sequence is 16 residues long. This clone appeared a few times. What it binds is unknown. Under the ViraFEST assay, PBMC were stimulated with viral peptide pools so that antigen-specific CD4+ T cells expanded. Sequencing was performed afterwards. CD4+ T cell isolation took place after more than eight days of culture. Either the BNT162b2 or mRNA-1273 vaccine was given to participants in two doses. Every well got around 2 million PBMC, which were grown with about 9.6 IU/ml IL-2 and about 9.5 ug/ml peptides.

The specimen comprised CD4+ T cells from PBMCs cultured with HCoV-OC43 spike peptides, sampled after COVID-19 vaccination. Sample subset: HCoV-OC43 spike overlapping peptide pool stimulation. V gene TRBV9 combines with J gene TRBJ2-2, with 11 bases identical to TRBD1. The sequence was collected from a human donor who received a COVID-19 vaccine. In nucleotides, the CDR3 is TGTGCCAGCAGCGTAGTTGGACAGGGGGCCCCCGGGGAGCTGTTTTTT. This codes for CASSVVGQGAPGELFF.